The next 21 T cell receptor beta chains were all read from a single sample in a study of T cell repertoires in cytomegalovirus infection. No antigens are known for them. TCRdb called the reads again in MiXCR, with one record for every CDR3 protein. The sample includes some 220,000 distinct CDR3 sequences, about 39% of them seen just once. The sequences come from CD8+ T cells from cultured PBMCs, collected from culture after CMV antigen stimulation. Receptors were obtained from a human donor in good health (CMV status not recorded). Some clones in this sample may be carry-over from other donors' samples.

This clonotype was observed a few times. The V call is TRBV7-2, the J call TRBJ2-5; 9 bases are a match to TRBD2. V trimming: 5 bases; J trimming: 5 bases; junction bases outside the gene matches: 12. The CDR3 contains 16 residues. CDR1 and CDR2 from the germline V gene are SGHTA and FQGNSA. The DNA for the CDR3 is TGTGCCAGCAGCCGTGGGTTGCGGGGGGGCCTGGAGACCCAGTACTTC. This encodes CASSRGLRGGLETQYF.

This clonotype was counted only a few times. This chain links TRBV2 with TRBJ2-3; no clear D. V shed 6 bases and J shed 10 bases, with 8 bases lying between them. Germline CDR1 reads SNHLY; CDR2 reads FYNNEI. This CDR3 has 10 residues. The CDR3 nucleotides are TGTGCCAGCAGGGGTTATGCGCAGTATTTT. This sequence encodes CASRGYAQYF.

This clonotype was recorded at least ten times. The chain recombines TRBV7-6 with TRBJ2-7; maybe TRBD2 (6 bases). The CDR3 spans 13 residues. V gave up 5 bases and J gave up 1 base, with 9 bases separating them. The V gene's germline CDR1 is SGHVS and CDR2 FNYEAQ. The CDR3 is CASSPGRSYEQYF. For the CDR3, the DNA is TGTGCCAGCAGCCCCGGGAGATCCTACGAGCAGTACTTC.

The V gene is TRBV7-7, the J gene TRBJ2-1; 11 bases line up with TRBD2. CDR1 and CDR2 from the germline V gene are SSHAT and FNYEAQ (reference sequence). The CDR3 has 13 residues. V dropped 11 bases and J dropped 6; count of bases not matched to a gene: 6. The CDR3, as DNA: TGTGCCGTCGGACTAGCGGGCGCCAATGAGCAGTTCTTC. The encoded protein is CAVGLAGANEQFF.

This clonotype was picked up a small number of times. The rearrangement joins TRBV6-1 to TRBJ1-2, with TRBD1 as a possible D gene (6 bases). CDR3 length: 12 residues. V was trimmed by 8 bases and J by 2 bases, leaving 9 bases between them. Germline-derived CDR1 and CDR2 are MNHNS and SASEGT. CDR3 bases: TGTGCCAGCGGAGGGGGGAACTATGGCTACACCTTC. This encodes CASGGGNYGYTF.

The chain has TRBV7-8 and TRBJ2-7, with 10 nucleotides matching TRBD1. Germline CDR1 and CDR2: SGHVS and FQNEAQ. V lost 5 bases, J lost 5 bases, and 3 bases stayed unmatched. CDR3 length: 13 amino acids. The CDR3 spells CASSIGQGDEQYF. The CDR3 DNA is TGTGCCAGCAGCATCGGACAGGGGGACGAGCAGTACTTC.

This clonotype was seen a few times. The chain combines TRBV20-1 with TRBJ2-7; 10 bases match TRBD2. The ends lost 0 bases at V and 7 bases at J; junction bases unmatched: 9. CDR3 length equals 15 residues. CDR1 and CDR2 from the germline V gene are DFQATT and SNEGSKA (reference sequence). CDR3 bases: TGCAGTGCTAGAGATCAAGGAGCGGGAGGGCGGGAGCAGTACTTC. It translates to CSARDQGAGGREQYF.

This clonotype was observed many times. The chain is built from TRBV10-3 and TRBJ2-2; 7 bases line up with TRBD1. Germline V lookup: CDR1 ENHRY, CDR2 SYGVKD. The CDR3 covers 17 residues. Germline trimming cut 6 bases from V and 6 bases from J; bases unmatched to any gene: 16. CDR3 in DNA: TGTGCCATCAGCGCGACAGGGCATTGGGGACCACCCGGGGAGCTGTTTTTT. Protein: CAISATGHWGPPGELFF.

In the case of this clonotype: This may be a read error, as it is one base from a much larger clone. The rearrangement links TRBV6-5 to TRBJ1-1; D perhaps matches TRBD1 (5 bases). The germline V gene has CDR1 MNHEY and CDR2 SVGAGI. CDR3 length: 17 amino acids. Trimming stripped 5 bases from V and 3 bases from J, with 22 bases between. DNA of the CDR3: TGTGCCAGCAGTGTACAGACATCGACAGACTTTTACACTGAAGCTTTCTTT. It yields the protein CASSVQTSTDFYTEAFF.

This chain joins TRBV12-3 or TRBV12-4 and TRBJ1-1; 7 bases are a match to TRBD1. This CDR3 has 13 amino acids. Trimming took 5 bases from V and 5 from J; bases not matched to a gene: 5. The CDR3 DNA reads TGTGCCAGCAGTGAGGGACAGACTACTGAAGCTTTCTTT. Protein sequence: CASSEGQTTEAFF.

The rearrangement uses TRBV30 and TRBJ1-2; 7 bases fit TRBD1. Losses at the gene ends were 2 bases for V and 3 bases for J; bases not matched to a gene: 9. Per the germline V gene, CDR1 is GTSNPN and CDR2 is SVGIG (reference sequence). This CDR3 is 15 amino acids long. The CDR3 reads CAWSSRQGPDYGYTF. In nucleotides, the CDR3 is TGTGCCTGGAGTTCCCGACAGGGCCCCGACTATGGCTACACCTTC.

The chain couples TRBV7-9 to TRBJ1-1, with 10 bases that match TRBD1. Trimming at V came to 4 bases and at J to 0 bases, leaving 8 bases not matched to a gene. The germline V gene has CDR1 SEHNR and CDR2 FQNEAQ (reference sequence). This CDR3 has 17 residues. CDR3 region: CASSWPGQGSVNTEAFF. The CDR3 DNA is TGTGCCAGCAGCTGGCCGGGACAGGGGTCCGTGAACACTGAAGCTTTCTTT.

This clonotype was counted only a few times. J is TRBJ1-2 and V is TRBV6-1; maybe TRBD1 (5 bases). This CDR3 is 15 amino acids long. Trimming pared 1 base from V and 0 bases from J, leaving 9 bases between. Per the germline V gene, CDR1 is MNHNS and CDR2 is SASEGT. The CDR3 DNA follows: TGTGCCAGCAGTGAAGAGGACACAGCTAACTATGGCTACACCTTC. This codes for CASSEEDTANYGYTF.

The chain has TRBV7-8 and TRBJ2-3, with 11 bases identical to TRBD2. V lost 2 bases to trimming and J lost 2 bases; unmatched junction nucleotides: 6. Per the germline V gene, CDR1 is SGHVS and CDR2 is FQNEAQ. The CDR3 loop spans 17 amino acids. CDR3 sequence reads: CASSLRGLAEITDTQYF. The CDR3 DNA is TGTGCCAGCAGCTTAAGGGGACTAGCGGAGATCACAGATACGCAGTATTTT. Complete variable domain (other parts from reference TRBV7-8 and TRBJ2-3): GAGVSQSPRYKVAKRGQDVALRCDPISGHVSLFWYQQALGQGPEFLTYFQNEAQLDKSGLPSDRFFAERPEGSVSTLKIQRTQQEDSAVYLCASSLRGLAEITDTQYFGPGTRLTVL.

This chain connects TRBV20-1 to TRBJ2-3, with TRBD2 matching over 9 bases. The CDR3 covers 14 residues. V gave up 6 bases and J gave up 0 bases; unmatched junction bases: 4. Germline lookup yields CDR1 DFQATT and CDR2 SNEGSKA (reference sequence). In DNA, the CDR3 is TGCAGTGCCGGACTAGCGACTAGCACAGATACGCAGTATTTT. Translated: CSAGLATSTDTQYF.

The chain carries TRBV15 and TRBJ2-5; 7 nucleotides match TRBD1. Germline values: CDR1 LNHNV, CDR2 YYDKDF (reference sequence). V lost 2 bases to trimming and J lost 2 bases; unmatched junction nucleotides: 8. This CDR3 spans 16 amino acids. The CDR3 loop is CATSRKRGRGQETQYF. CDR3 sequence (DNA): TGTGCCACCAGCAGAAAAAGGGGCAGGGGGCAAGAGACCCAGTACTTC.

The gene calls are TRBV28 and TRBJ2-7; D perhaps matches TRBD2 (6 bases). CDR3 length: 15 amino acids. The germline gives CDR1 MDHEN, CDR2 SYDVKM. Between the trimmed V and J ends, which lost 5 bases and 5 bases, there was a span of 19 bases. CDR3: CASSQRDGSGDEQYF. The CDR3 bases are TGTGCCAGCAGTCAACGGGACGGGAGTGGTGACGAGCAGTACTTC.

This clonotype has only a few counts. The V and J genes are TRBV27 and TRBJ2-3; D not certain. This CDR3 comprises 14 residues. The V end was cut by 3 bases, the J end by 6 bases, with 13 bases between. Per germline, CDR1 MNHEY and CDR2 SMNVEV (reference sequence). This CDR3 reads CASSLQTLGDTQYF. The CDR3, as DNA: TGTGCCAGCAGTTTGCAGACGCTAGGGGATACGCAGTATTTT.

This clonotype was counted ten times or more. The chain is built from TRBV6-5 and TRBJ2-7; no definite D call. Per the germline V gene, CDR1 is MNHEY and CDR2 is SVGAGI. The V end lost 5 bases, the J end lost 0 bases, and 17 bases lay between the germline ends. The CDR3 covers 16 residues. CDR3 sequence: CASSPLQPYLSYEQYF. For the CDR3, the DNA is TGTGCCAGCAGTCCGCTACAGCCTTACCTCTCCTACGAGCAGTACTTC.

This clonotype was recorded a few times. V is TRBV6-1 and J is TRBJ2-7, with D possibly being TRBD1 (6 bases). Trimming pared 1 base from V and 2 bases from J, leaving 12 bases between. Germline CDR1 MNHNS, CDR2 SASEGT. This CDR3 is 15 amino acids long. The DNA for the CDR3 is TGTGCCAGCAGTGAAGAGGACAGCAGTGCCTACGAGCAGTACTTC. Protein sequence: CASSEEDSSAYEQYF.

V is TRBV29-1 and J is TRBJ2-7, with 10 positions matching TRBD2. V dropped 0 bases and J dropped 2; count of bases not matched to a gene: 10. Germline loops: CDR1 SQVTM, CDR2 ANQGSEA. The CDR3 has 17 residues. CDR3 in DNA: TGCAGCGTTGAAGATCCGAGCAGCGGGAGGGCACCCTACGAGCAGTACTTC. It codes for CSVEDPSSGRAPYEQYF.